The present TCR beta chain was sequenced within a study of blood T cell repertoires in COVID-19. V lost 3 bases and J lost 3; bases outside the gene matches: 4. There are 14 residues in the CDR3. The germline gives CDR1 DFQATT, CDR2 SNEGSKA (reference sequence). Per the original methods: Amplified reference gene primers provided the basis for estimating nucleated cell counts. Generated by immunoSEQ multiplex PCR, the TCRdb table keeps only in-frame clones and is missing some. The V and J calls and the clone size are those of that table, but D and trimming were determined from the DNA. The data show some 220,000 clones, with about 86% seen just once and roughly 2.4% held by the top ten.

The source of this sequence is a woman in her sixties or seventies with acute or convalescent COVID-19. This chain links TRBV20-1 with TRBJ2-2; 7 positions match TRBD2. Sequencing was performed on peripheral blood. CDR3 protein: CSASRSGDTGELFF. The CDR3 region has the DNA TGCAGTGCTAGTCGGAGCGGGGACACCGGGGAGCTGTTTTTT.